This TCR beta chain was captured by sequencing in a study of blood T cell repertoires in COVID-19. The table came from immunoSEQ multiplex PCR; TCRdb's copy has only in-frame clones and leaves some out. The sample includes fewer than 450,000 clones, 90% of them seen just once. The germline V gene has CDR1 LNHNV and CDR2 YYDKDF (reference sequence). The CDR3 runs 14 residues. With 6 bases clipped from V and 6 bases from J, the junction kept 8 bases outside the gene matches. Participant age was about 18 to 100 years, and participants resided in 24 US areas. This clone was counted once. The sequenced sample was PBMCs or T cells enriched from blood (not recorded which). The source of this sequence is a man aged 18-30 years who had recovered from COVID-19. This chain uses TRBV15 with TRBJ1-2; 9 nucleotides agree with TRBD1. CDR3: CATRPGQGFNGYTF. The CDR3 DNA sequence: TGTGCCACCAGACCGGGACAGGGTTTCAATGGCTACACCTTC.